The table lists the clone carrying this T cell receptor beta chain with a count of one. Original methodology: The authors estimated nucleated cell counts from reference gene primer amplification. TCRdb's table, derived via immunoSEQ multiplex PCR, lists solely in-frame clones and lacks some. That table is the source of V, J and clone size, and D and trimming were worked out from the DNA. This sample yields some 200,000 clones, of which around 92% are seen a single time; around 1.2% belongs to the top ten. This entry comes from a study of blood T cell repertoires in COVID-19. Study details: The samples span acute and convalescent COVID-19 from the United States, Italy and Spain. The cDNA or gDNA used as material had been derived from T cells, B-cell-depleted T cells, or PBMCs.

CDR3 length equals 15 residues. Deletions cut 0 bases from V and 4 bases from J, with 9 bases between. The germline V gene has CDR1 LGHDT and CDR2 YNNKEL (reference sequence). The sequence came from a man aged 30-40 years with acute or convalescent COVID-19. The chain is built from TRBV3-1 (or the pseudogene TRBV3-2) and TRBJ2-2; D is possibly TRBD1 (5 bases). The material sequenced was peripheral blood. The CDR3 DNA reads TGTGCCAGCAGCCAAGACCAGGGATTCACCGGGGAGCTGTTTTTT. Translated, it gives CASSQDQGFTGELFF.